The source of this T cell receptor beta chain is a study of PD-L1 blockade in urothelial cancer. Study-wide context: Most of the 29 patients were men who had bladder-origin urothelial cancer. Study-wide results and limits: Greater 3-week expansion of tumor-associated blood clones was recorded for durable-benefit patients.

The sample's time point: pretreatment peripheral blood. About this clone itself: Its target is not known.

Sequencing used immunoSEQ multiplex PCR; TCRdb keeps in-frame clones, though not all of them. The repertoire has some 63,000 clones, roughly 81% of them found once; the top ten carry 4.5% to 6%. This receptor was identified in a man between 65 and 85 years old with urothelial cancer. The sequences come from PBMCs, collected around atezolizumab (anti-PD-L1) treatment.

The CDR3 sequence: CASSSGLAGYNEQFF. The CDR3 DNA follows: TGCGCCAGCAGCTCGGGACTAGCGGGATACAATGAGCAGTTCTTC. V gene TRBV5-1 combines with J gene TRBJ2-1; 13 bases map to TRBD2. V shed 3 bases and J 4 bases; nucleotides not matched to a gene: 1. Germline CDR1 and CDR2: SGHRS and YFSETQ. The CDR3 is made up of 15 amino acids.